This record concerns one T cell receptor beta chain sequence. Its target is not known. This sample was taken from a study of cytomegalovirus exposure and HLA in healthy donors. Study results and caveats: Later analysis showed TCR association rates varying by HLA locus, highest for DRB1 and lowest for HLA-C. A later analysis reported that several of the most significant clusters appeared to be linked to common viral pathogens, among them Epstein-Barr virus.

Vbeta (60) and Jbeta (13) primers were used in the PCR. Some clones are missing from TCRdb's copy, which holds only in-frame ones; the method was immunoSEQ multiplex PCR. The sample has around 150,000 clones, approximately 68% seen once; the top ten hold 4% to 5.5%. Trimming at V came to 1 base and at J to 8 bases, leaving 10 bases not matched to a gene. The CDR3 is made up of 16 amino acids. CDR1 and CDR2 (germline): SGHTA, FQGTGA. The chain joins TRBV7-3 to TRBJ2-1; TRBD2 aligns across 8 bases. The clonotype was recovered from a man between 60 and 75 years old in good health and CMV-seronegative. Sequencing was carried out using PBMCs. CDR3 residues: CASSLIAGPHQDEQFF. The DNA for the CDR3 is TGTGCCAGCAGCTTAATAGCGGGACCCCATCAGGATGAGCAGTTCTTC.